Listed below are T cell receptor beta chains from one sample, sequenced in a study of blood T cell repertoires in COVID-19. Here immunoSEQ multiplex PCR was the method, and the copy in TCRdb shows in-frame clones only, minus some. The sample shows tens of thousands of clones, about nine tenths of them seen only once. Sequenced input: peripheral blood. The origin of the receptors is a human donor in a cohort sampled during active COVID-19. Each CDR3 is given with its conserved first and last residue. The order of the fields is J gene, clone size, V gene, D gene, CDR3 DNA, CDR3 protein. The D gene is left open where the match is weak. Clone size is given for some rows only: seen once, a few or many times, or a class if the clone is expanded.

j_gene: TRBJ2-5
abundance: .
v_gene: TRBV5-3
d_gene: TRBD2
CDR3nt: TGTGCCAGAAGTTTGACTAGCGGGAGGCCGGAGACCCAGTACTTC
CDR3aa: CARSLTSGRPETQYF

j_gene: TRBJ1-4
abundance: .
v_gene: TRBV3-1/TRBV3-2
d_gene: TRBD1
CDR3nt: TGTGCCAGCAGCCAAGATTTCGCGGGACAGAATGAAAAACTGTTTTTT
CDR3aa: CASSQDFAGQNEKLFF

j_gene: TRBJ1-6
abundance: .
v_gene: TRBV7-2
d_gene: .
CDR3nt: TGTGCCAGCAGCTCAGAGATTACAGCGGGTAGGCCCCTCCACTTT
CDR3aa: CASSSEITAGRPLHF

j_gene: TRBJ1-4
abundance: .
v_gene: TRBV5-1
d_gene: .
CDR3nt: TGCGCCAGCAGCCCGGGACACCGTAATGAAAAACTGTTTTTT
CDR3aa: CASSPGHRNEKLFF

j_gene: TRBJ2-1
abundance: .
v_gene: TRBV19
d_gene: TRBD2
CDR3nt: TGTGCCTCGTCCGGGACTAGCGGGAAGGATGAGCAGTTCTTC
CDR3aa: CASSGTSGKDEQFF

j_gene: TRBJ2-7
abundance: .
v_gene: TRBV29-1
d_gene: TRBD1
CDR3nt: TGCAGCGTTGAAGATGCAGCCCGACAGGGTACCTACGAGCAGTACTTC
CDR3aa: CSVEDAARQGTYEQYF

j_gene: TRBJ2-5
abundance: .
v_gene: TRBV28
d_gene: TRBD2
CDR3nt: TGTGCCAGCAGCAGCGGGAGGGAAAAAGAGACCCAGTACTTC
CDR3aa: CASSSGREKETQYF

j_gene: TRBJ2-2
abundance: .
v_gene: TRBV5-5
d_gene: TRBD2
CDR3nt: TGTGCCAGCAGCTTGTTTGCGGGAGCGGCCGGGGAGCTGTTTTTT
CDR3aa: CASSLFAGAAGELFF

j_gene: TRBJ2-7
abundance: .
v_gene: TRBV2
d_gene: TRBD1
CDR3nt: TGTGCCAGCGGGGGGACAGGGGGGAGACCCTACGAGCAGTACTTC
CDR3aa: CASGGTGGRPYEQYF

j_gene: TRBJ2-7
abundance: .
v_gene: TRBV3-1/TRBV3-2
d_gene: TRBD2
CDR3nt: TGTGCCAGCAGCCAATTAAGCGGGAGGGCCCCATACGAGCAGTACTTC
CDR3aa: CASSQLSGRAPYEQYF

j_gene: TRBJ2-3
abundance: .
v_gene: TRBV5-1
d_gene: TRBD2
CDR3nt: TGCGCCAGCAGCAGTGGACTAGCGGGGCGCACAGATACGCAGTATTTT
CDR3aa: CASSSGLAGRTDTQYF

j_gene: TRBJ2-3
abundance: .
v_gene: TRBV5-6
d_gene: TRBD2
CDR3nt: TGTGCCAGCAGCGTGACTAGCGGGAGAGTCGCAGATACGCAGTATTTT
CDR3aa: CASSVTSGRVADTQYF

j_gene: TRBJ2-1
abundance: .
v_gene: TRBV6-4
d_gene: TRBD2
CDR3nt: TGTGCCAGCAGTGACGGTAGCGGGAGCTACAATGAGCAGTTCTTC
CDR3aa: CASSDGSGSYNEQFF

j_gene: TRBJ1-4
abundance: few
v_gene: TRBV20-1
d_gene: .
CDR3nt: TGCAGTGCTAGTGGGCCGGGGAATGAAAAACTGTTTTTT
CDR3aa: CSASGPGNEKLFF

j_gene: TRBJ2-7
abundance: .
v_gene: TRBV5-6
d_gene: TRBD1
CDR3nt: TGTGCCAGCAGCTCCCACAGGGGTTGGTACGAGCAGTACTTC
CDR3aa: CASSSHRGWYEQYF

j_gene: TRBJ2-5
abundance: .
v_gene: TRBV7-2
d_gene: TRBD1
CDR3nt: TGTGCCAGCAATCCCAGACAGGGCTTGTGGGAGACCCAGTACTTC
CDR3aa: CASNPRQGLWETQYF

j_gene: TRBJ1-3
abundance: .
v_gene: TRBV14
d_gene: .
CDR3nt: TGTGCCAGCAGCCCCTACTCTGGGAGAGATTCTGGAAACACCATATATTTT
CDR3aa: CASSPYSGRDSGNTIYF

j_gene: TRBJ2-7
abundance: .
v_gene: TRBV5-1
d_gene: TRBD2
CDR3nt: TGCGCCAGCAGCTTGGAGGGTCGGGGGGTGGACGAGCAGTACTTC
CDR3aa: CASSLEGRGVDEQYF

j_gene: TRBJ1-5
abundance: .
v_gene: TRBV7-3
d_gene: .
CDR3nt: TGTGCCAGCAGCTCGAAACCCCAGCGGCCGAAGCATTTT
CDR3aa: CASSSKPQRPKHF

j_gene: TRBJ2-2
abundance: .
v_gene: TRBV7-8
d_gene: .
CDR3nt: TGTGCCAGCACATCCCTGACGGGAGCGAACACCGGGGAGCTGTTTTTT
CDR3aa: CASTSLTGANTGELFF

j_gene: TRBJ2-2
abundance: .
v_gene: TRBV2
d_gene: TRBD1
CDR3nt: TGTGCCAGCAAGAGGACAGGGAGCACCGGGGAGCTGTTTTTT
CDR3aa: CASKRTGSTGELFF

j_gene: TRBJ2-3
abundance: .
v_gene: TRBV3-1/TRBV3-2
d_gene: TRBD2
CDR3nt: TGTGCCAGCAGCCAGGGACTAGCGGGCACAGATACGCAGTATTTT
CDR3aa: CASSQGLAGTDTQYF

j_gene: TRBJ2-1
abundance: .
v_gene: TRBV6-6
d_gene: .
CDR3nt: TGTGCCAGCAGTTACTTCGAAAGGGGGAGTGAGCAGTTCTTC
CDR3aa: CASSYFERGSEQFF

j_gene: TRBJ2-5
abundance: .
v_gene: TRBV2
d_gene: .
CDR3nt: TGTGCCGGGCCAGGGATTACCAAAGAGACCCAGTACTTC
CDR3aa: CAGPGITKETQYF

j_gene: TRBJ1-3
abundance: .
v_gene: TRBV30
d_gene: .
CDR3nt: TGTGCCTGGAGTTCGTCTGGAAACACCATATATTTT
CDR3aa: CAWSSSGNTIYF

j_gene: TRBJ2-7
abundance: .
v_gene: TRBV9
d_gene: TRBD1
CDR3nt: TGTGCCAGCAGCGTAGGATTGAGGGACAGGATCTACGAGCAGTACTTC
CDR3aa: CASSVGLRDRIYEQYF

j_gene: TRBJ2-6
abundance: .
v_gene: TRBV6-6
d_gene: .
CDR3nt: TGTGCCAGCAGTTACATGGGGCAGGGTCGGGCCAACGTCCTGACTTTC
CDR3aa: CASSYMGQGRANVLTF

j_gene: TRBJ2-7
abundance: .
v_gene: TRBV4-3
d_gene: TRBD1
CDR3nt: TGCGCCAGCAGCCAAGGGACAGGGACCTACGAGCAGTACTTC
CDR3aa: CASSQGTGTYEQYF

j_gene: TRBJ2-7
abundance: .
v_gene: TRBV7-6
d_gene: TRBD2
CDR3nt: TGTGCCAGCAGCCCCGGGACTAGCGGGATACTTCTCTACGAGCAGTACTTC
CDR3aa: CASSPGTSGILLYEQYF

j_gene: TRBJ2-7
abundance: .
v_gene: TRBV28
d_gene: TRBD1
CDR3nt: TGTGCCAGCAGTCAAATAGGGACAGGGGGCTTCTACGAGCAGTACTTC
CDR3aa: CASSQIGTGGFYEQYF

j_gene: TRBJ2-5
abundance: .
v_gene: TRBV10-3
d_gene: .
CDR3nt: TGTGCCACCCAGTCCCGGGTCACTTCGGAGACCCAGTACTTC
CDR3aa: CATQSRVTSETQYF

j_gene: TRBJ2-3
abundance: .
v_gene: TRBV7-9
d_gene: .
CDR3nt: TGTGCCAGCAGCGCTCGGAGCACAGATACGCAGTATTTT
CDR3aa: CASSARSTDTQYF

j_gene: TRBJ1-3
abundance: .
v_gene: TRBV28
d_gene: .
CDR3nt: TGTGCCAGCAGTACAGGTTCCCACTCTGGAAACACCATATATTTT
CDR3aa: CASSTGSHSGNTIYF

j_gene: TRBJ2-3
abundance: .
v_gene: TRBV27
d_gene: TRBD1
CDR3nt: TGTGCCAGCAGTCCGGACAGGTGGGGAGATACGCAGTATTTT
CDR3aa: CASSPDRWGDTQYF

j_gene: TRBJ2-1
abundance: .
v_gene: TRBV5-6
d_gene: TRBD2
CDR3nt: TGTGCCAGCAGCCAACTAGCGGGGATCTACAATGAGCAGTTCTTC
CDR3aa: CASSQLAGIYNEQFF

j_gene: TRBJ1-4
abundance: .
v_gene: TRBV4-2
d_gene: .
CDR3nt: TGTGCCAGCAGCCATTCGGGGGGAGCAACTAATGAAAAACTGTTTTTT
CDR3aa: CASSHSGGATNEKLFF

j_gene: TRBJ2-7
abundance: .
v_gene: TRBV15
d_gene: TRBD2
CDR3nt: TGTGCCACCAGCAGAGATCTACAGACTAGCGGGAGGGCCTACGAGCAGTACTTC
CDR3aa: CATSRDLQTSGRAYEQYF

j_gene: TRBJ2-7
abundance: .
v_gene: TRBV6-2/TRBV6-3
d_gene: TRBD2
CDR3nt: TGTGCCAGCAGCCGTAGTACGACTCGCGGGCGGGGGGGGCCGCGGGTACTTAAAGAGCAGTACTTC
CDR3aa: CASSRSTTRGRGGPRVLKEQYF

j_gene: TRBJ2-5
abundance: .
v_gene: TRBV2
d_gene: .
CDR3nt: TGTGCCAGCAGTGAGCCAGGGGTAGAGACCCAGTACTTC
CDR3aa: CASSEPGVETQYF

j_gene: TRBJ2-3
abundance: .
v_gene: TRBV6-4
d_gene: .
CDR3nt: TGTGCCAGCAGTGATAGAGAGCGGAGACACACAGATACGCAGTATTTT
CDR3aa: CASSDRERRHTDTQYF

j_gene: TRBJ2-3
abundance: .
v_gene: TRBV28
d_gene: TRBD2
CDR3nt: TGTGCCAGCAGCCCCCAGGCGGGAGGGGATACGCAGTATTTT
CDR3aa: CASSPQAGGDTQYF

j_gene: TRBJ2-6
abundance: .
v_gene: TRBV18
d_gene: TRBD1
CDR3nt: TGTGCCAGCTCACCCACGCTGACAGGGGTAGGGGCCAACGTCCTGACTTTC
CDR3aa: CASSPTLTGVGANVLTF

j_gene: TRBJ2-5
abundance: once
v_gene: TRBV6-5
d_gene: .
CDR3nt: TGTGCCAGCAGGCGACAAGAGACCCAGTACTTC
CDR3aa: CASRRQETQYF

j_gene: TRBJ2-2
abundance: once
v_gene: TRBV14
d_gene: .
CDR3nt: TGTGCCAGCAGCCAAGGGGTAGAGGGTCTGAACACCGGGGAGCTGTTTTTT
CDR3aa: CASSQGVEGLNTGELFF

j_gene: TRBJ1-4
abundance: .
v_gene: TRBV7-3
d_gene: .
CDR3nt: TGTGCCAGCAGCTTAAGGCCCAGGGGAGCTAATGAAAAACTGTTTTTT
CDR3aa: CASSLRPRGANEKLFF

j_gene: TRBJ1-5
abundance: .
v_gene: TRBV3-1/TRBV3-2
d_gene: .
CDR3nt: TGTGCCAGCAGCCAAGGGCGGGCAGTGAATCAGCCCCAGCATTTT
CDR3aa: CASSQGRAVNQPQHF